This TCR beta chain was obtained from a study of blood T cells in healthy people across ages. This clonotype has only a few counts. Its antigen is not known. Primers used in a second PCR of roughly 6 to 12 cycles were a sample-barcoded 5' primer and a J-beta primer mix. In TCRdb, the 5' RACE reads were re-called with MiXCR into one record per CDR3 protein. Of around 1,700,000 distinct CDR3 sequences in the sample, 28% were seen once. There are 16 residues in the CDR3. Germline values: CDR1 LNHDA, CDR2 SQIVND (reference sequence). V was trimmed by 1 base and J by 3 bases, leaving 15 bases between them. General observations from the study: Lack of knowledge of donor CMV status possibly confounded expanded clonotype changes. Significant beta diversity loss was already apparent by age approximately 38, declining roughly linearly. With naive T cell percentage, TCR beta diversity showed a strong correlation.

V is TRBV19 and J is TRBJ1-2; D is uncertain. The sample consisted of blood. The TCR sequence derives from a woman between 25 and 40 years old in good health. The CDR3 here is CASSIGAAGFYYGYTF. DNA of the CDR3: TGTGCCAGTAGTATAGGGGCAGCCGGATTCTACTATGGCTACACCTTC.